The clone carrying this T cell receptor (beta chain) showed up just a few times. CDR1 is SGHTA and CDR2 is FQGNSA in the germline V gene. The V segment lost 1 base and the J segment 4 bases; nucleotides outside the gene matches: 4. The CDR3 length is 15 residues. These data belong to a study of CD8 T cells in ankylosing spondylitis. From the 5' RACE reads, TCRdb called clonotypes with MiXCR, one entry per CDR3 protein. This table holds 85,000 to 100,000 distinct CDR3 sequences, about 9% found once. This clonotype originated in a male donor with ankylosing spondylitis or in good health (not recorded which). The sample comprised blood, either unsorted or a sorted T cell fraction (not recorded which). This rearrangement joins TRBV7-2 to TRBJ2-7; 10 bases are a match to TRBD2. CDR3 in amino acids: CASSLGDSGGYEQYF. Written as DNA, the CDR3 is TGTGCCAGCAGCTTAGGGGATAGCGGGGGGTACGAGCAGTACTTC.